This TCR beta chain was recovered during a study of shared clonotypes between healthy human individuals. About the research overall: Those who served as donors were two women and a few men between the ages of 18 and 49. Three plates were used per donor for CD4 naive, three for CD4 memory, two for CD8 naive and one for CD8 memory.

Notes on this clone: The antigen remains undetermined.

The protocol was immunoSEQ multiplex PCR, while the TCRdb copy is restricted to in-frame clones and leaves out a portion. The table records 2 million to 3 million clones, 80% to 95% of them present only once. Germline V lookup: CDR1 MDHEN, CDR2 SYDVKM. The CDR3 sequence is 14 residues long. V lost 4 bases to trimming and J lost 4 bases; unmatched junction nucleotides: 6. General study results and limits: Generation probabilities were higher for clonotypes shared across all four sorted-subset donors than for unshared ones. Sampling was confined to blood; repertoires within tissues likely differ.

The sequence derives from a man between 18 and 35 years old in good health. Some clones in this sample may be carry-over from other donors' samples. The chain is built from TRBV28 and TRBJ1-2; 7 nucleotides agree with TRBD1. The sample was naive CD4+ T cells from PBMCs. Specified subset: CD45RA+ positively selected. The CDR3 nucleotides read TGTGCCAGCAGTTCGACGACAGGGTCCTATGGCTACACCTTC. It translates to CASSSTTGSYGYTF.